Sequencing of this T cell receptor beta chain was carried out in a study of identical twins. V shed 3 bases and J 7 bases; nucleotides not matched to a gene: 6. Per germline, CDR1 SGHRS and CDR2 YFSETQ. The CDR3 runs to 14 residues. One entry per CDR3 protein results from TCRdb running MiXCR on the 5' RACE reads. Here the sample spans approximately 680,000 distinct CDR3 sequences, roughly 7.2% being singletons. Regarding the study as a whole: The more abundant beta clonotypes in cord blood had fewer insertions, and memory repertoires did not show this.

In the case of this clonotype: Its specificity is unknown.

The same data also went into a second study, on yellow fever vaccine responses in identical twins.

V usage is TRBV5-1 and J usage is TRBJ1-2; 10 bases line up with TRBD1. The source is a woman aged 18-29 years in good health. The sample was PBMCs. In DNA, the CDR3 is TGCGCCAGCAGCTATTACCGGGACAGGGGTGGCTACACCTTC. It translates to CASSYYRDRGGYTF.